What follows describes a single T cell receptor (beta chain). The repertoire was sequenced with immunoSEQ multiplex PCR; TCRdb's copy has only in-frame clones and lacks some. This table has roughly 310,000 clones, 75% to 90% appearing once. The data derive from a study of blood T cell repertoires in COVID-19. Germline V CDR1 and CDR2: LNHDA, SQIVND (reference sequence). Trimming left V 5 bases short and J 2 bases short, with 12 bases between. The CDR3 spans 14 residues. The chain uses TRBV19 and TRBJ2-5; D is unresolved. This clonotype was obtained from a woman in her thirties or forties who had recovered from COVID-19. The sequenced sample was PBMCs or T cells enriched from blood (not recorded which). The CDR3 spells CASSALQEQETQYF. The DNA of the CDR3 is TGTGCCAGTAGTGCCCTCCAGGAACAAGAGACCCAGTACTTC. Full variable domain (remainder filled in from reference TRBV19 and TRBJ2-5): DGGITQSPKYLFRKEGQNVTLSCEQNLNHDAMYWYRQDPGQGLRLIYYSQIVNDFQKGDIAEGYSVSREKKESFPLTVTSAQKNPTAFYLCASSALQEQETQYFGPGTRLLVL.